The 10 T cell receptor beta chains below come from one sample, sequenced in a study of blood T cell repertoires in COVID-19. TCRdb's copy holds only in-frame clones and misses some; the assay was immunoSEQ multiplex PCR. The data show 250,000 to 300,000 clones, more than 70% seen once. The sample taken for sequencing was peripheral blood. These receptors were collected from a woman in her 30s with COVID-19, enrolled during active disease.

The genes are TRBV28 and TRBJ2-7; 10 bases fit TRBD2. The CDR3 runs to 17 residues. The trim removed 4 bases at V and 3 bases at J, leaving 12 bases unmatched. Germline V gene sequence: CDR1 MDHEN, CDR2 SYDVKM. The DNA of the CDR3 is TGTGCCAGCAGTTCCCCGGACGGAAGGACTAGCGGCTACGAGCAGTACTTC. Its translation is CASSSPDGRTSGYEQYF.

The gene calls are TRBV7-2 and TRBJ1-1, with D unclear. CDR1 and CDR2 from the germline V gene are SGHTA and FQGNSA. V lost 5 bases and J lost 5, with 15 bases in between. The CDR3 runs 14 residues. The CDR3 bases are TGTGCCAGCAGCCTTCAAGGCCGGGGAACTGAAGCTTTCTTT. It translates to CASSLQGRGTEAFF.

The rearrangement uses TRBV28 and TRBJ2-7; TRBD1 matches at 8 bases. CDR3 length: 16 residues. Germline-derived CDR1 and CDR2 are MDHEN and SYDVKM. V was clipped by 6 bases and J by 2 bases; unmatched bases: 12. The CDR3 DNA reads as TGTGCCAGCAGGTTTATGCAGGGGGCTATACCCTACGAGCAGTACTTC. Amino acids: CASRFMQGAIPYEQYF. Using reference TRBV28 and TRBJ2-7 for the parts outside the CDR3, the full variable domain is DVKVTQSSRYLVKRTGEKVFLECVQDMDHENMFWYRQDPGLGLRLIYFSYDVKMKEKGDIPEGYSVSREKKERFSLILESASTNQTSMYLCASRFMQGAIPYEQYFGPGTRLTVT.

The chain couples TRBV14 to TRBJ1-2, with D perhaps TRBD1 (6 bases). The germline gives CDR1 SGHDN, CDR2 FVKESK. Trimming took 4 bases from V and 4 from J, leaving 10 bases between them. The CDR3 is made up of 13 amino acids. The CDR3 loop reads CASSLQGAYGYTF. In DNA form, the CDR3 reads TGTGCCAGCAGCCTACAGGGCGCCTATGGCTACACCTTC. Looking up the rest from reference TRBV14 and TRBJ1-2 gives the full variable domain: EAGVTQFPSHSVIEKGQTVTLRCDPISGHDNLYWYRRVMGKEIKFLLHFVKESKQDESGMPNNRFLAERTGGTYSTLKVQPAELEDSGVYFCASSLQGAYGYTFGSGTRLTVV.

This chain links TRBV27 with TRBJ2-3; D is perhaps TRBD1 (6 bases). CDR1 and CDR2 (germline): MNHEY, SMNVEV (reference sequence). The length of the CDR3 is 14 residues. Trimming removed 5 bases at V and 2 bases at J, with 11 bases between. CDR3 DNA: TGTGCCAGCAGTGTCAACAGGGCCACAGATACGCAGTATTTT. It codes for CASSVNRATDTQYF.

J is TRBJ1-3 and V is TRBV6-5; 8 bases fit TRBD1. Trimming took 4 bases from V and 4 from J; bases not matched to a gene: 3. The CDR3 contains 14 residues. Germline V CDR1 and CDR2: MNHEY, SVGAGI. The CDR3 loop reads CASSSDREGNTIYF. In DNA, the CDR3 is TGTGCCAGCAGTTCGGACAGGGAAGGAAACACCATATATTTT.

The chain carries TRBV18 and TRBJ1-4, with TRBD1 matching over 8 bases. The CDR3 is made up of 16 amino acids. Germline-derived CDR1 and CDR2 are KGHSH and LQKENI. Trimming cost V 2 bases and J 1 base; bases outside gene matches: 3. CDR3 DNA: TGTGCCAGCTCACCAGCAGGGGGCTTAACTAATGAAAAACTGTTTTTT. It yields the protein CASSPAGGLTNEKLFF. The entire variable domain, with the rest obtained from reference TRBV18 and TRBJ1-4, is as follows: NAGVMQNPRHLVRRRGQEARLRCSPMKGHSHVYWYRQLPEEGLKFMVYLQKENIIDESGMPKERFSAEFPKEGPSILRIQQVVRGDSAAYFCASSPAGGLTNEKLFFGSGTQLSVL.

The chain uses TRBV18 and TRBJ1-5; 10 bases are a match to TRBD1. The ends lost 3 bases at V and 3 bases at J; junction bases unmatched: 5. Germline V lookup: CDR1 KGHSH, CDR2 LQKENI. This CDR3 contains 16 residues. The DNA for the CDR3 is TGTGCCAGCTCACCGAGACAGGGGGCGGTCAATCAGCCCCAGCATTTT. This sequence encodes CASSPRQGAVNQPQHF.

The V gene is TRBV11-2, the J gene TRBJ2-5; 14 nucleotides agree with TRBD2. The CDR3 extends over 19 amino acids. Germline loops: CDR1 SGHAT, CDR2 FQNNGV. J lost 2 bases, V lost 5 bases, and 13 bases had no gene match. This CDR3 is CASSLRLAGGPEGQETQYF. As DNA, the CDR3 is TGTGCCAGCAGCCTCAGACTAGCGGGAGGGCCGGAAGGTCAAGAGACCCAGTACTTC. The entire variable domain, with the rest obtained from reference TRBV11-2 and TRBJ2-5, is as follows: EAGVAQSPRYKIIEKRQSVAFWCNPISGHATLYWYQQILGQGPKLLIQFQNNGVVDDSQLPKDRFSAERLKGVDSTLKIQPAKLEDSAVYLCASSLRLAGGPEGQETQYFGPGTRLLVL.

This clone turned up a few times. The rearrangement links TRBV5-1 to TRBJ2-1, with a weak D call TRBD2 (6 bases). Germline CDR1 and CDR2: SGHRS and YFSETQ. V lost 7 bases, J lost 1 base, and 15 bases lay in between. This CDR3 spans 15 amino acids. The CDR3 loop is CASRGGSESYNEQFF. In nucleotides, the CDR3 is TGCGCCAGCCGCGGAGGGTCAGAGTCCTACAATGAGCAGTTCTTC.